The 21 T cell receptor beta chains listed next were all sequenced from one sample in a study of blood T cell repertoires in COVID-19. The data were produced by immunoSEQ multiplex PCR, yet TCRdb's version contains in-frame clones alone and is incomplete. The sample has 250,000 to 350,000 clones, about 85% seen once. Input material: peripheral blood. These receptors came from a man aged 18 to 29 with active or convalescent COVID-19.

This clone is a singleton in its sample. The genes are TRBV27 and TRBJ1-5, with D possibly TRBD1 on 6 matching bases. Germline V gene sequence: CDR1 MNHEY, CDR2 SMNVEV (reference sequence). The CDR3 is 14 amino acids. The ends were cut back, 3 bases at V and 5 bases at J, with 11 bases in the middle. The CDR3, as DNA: TGTGCCAGCAGTTTGCGGGCAGGGGATCAGCCCCAGCATTTT. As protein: CASSLRAGDQPQHF.

In DNA, the CDR3 is TGTGCCAGCAGCTTTGAAGGGGGCGCGTCCTACGAGCAGTACTTC. Translating gives CASSFEGGASYEQYF. V gene TRBV11-2 combines with J gene TRBJ2-7; 7 positions agree with TRBD1. The CDR3 length is 15 residues. Germline lookup yields CDR1 SGHAT and CDR2 FQNNGV. Losses at the gene ends were 3 bases for V and 1 base for J; bases not matched to a gene: 6.

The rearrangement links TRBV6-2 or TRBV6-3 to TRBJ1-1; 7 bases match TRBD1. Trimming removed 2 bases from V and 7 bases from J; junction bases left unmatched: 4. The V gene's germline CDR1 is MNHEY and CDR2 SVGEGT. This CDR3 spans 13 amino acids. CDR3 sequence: CASSYRGQHEAFF. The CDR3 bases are TGTGCCAGCAGTTACCGGGGACAGCATGAAGCTTTCTTT.

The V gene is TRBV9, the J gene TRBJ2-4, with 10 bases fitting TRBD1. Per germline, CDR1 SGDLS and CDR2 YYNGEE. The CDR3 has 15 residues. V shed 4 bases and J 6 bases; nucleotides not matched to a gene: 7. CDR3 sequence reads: CASSQFRDRGNIQYF. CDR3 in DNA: TGTGCCAGCAGCCAATTCCGGGACAGGGGAAACATTCAGTACTTC.

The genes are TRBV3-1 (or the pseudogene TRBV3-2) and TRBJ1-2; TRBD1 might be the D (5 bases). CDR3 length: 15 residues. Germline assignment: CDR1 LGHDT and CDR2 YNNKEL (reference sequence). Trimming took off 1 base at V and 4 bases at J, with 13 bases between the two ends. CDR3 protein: CASSQVAGDSYGYTF. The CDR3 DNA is TGTGCCAGCAGCCAAGTTGCGGGAGACAGCTATGGCTACACCTTC.

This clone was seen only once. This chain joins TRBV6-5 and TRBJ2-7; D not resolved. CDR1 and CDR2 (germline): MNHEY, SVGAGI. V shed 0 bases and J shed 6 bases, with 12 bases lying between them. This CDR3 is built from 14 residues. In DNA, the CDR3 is TGTGCCAGCAGTTACTCAGGCGGAGTCGGCGAGCAGTACTTC. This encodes CASSYSGGVGEQYF.

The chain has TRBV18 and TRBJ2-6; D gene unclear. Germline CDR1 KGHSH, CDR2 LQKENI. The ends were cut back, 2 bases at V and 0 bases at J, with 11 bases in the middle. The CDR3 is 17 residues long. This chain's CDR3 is CASSPKQSNSGANVLTF. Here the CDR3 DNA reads TGTGCCAGCTCACCAAAACAGTCCAACTCTGGGGCCAACGTCCTGACTTTC.

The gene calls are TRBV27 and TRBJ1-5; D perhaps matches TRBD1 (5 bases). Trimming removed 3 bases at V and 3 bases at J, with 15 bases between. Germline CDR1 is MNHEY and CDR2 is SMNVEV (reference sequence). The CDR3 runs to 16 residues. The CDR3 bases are TGTGCCAGCAGTTTCAACCCTGACAGCACCAATCAGCCCCAGCATTTT. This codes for CASSFNPDSTNQPQHF.

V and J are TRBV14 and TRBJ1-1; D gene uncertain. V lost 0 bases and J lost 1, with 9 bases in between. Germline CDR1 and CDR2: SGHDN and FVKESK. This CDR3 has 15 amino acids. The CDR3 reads CASSQDRRPNTEAFF. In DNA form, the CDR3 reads TGTGCCAGCAGCCAAGACCGGCGGCCGAACACTGAAGCTTTCTTT. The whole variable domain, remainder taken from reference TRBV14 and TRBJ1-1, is EAGVTQFPSHSVIEKGQTVTLRCDPISGHDNLYWYRRVMGKEIKFLLHFVKESKQDESGMPNNRFLAERTGGTYSTLKVQPAELEDSGVYFCASSQDRRPNTEAFFGQGTRLTVV.

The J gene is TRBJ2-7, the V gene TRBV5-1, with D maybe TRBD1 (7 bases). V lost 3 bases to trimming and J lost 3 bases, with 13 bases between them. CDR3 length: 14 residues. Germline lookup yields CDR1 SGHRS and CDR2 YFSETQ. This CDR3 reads CASSSRGVGYEQYF. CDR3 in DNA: TGCGCCAGCAGCTCCAGGGGGGTGGGCTACGAGCAGTACTTC.

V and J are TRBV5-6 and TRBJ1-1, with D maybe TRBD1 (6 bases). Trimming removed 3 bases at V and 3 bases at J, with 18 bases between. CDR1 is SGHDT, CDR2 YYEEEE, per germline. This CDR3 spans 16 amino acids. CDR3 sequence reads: CASSSGWGGAYTEAFF. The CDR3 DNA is TGTGCCAGCAGCTCCGGCTGGGGGGGGGCGTACACTGAAGCTTTCTTT.

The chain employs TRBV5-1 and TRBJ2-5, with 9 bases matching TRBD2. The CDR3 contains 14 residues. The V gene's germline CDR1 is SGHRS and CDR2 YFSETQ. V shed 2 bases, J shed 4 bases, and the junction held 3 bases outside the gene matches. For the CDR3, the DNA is TGCGCCAGCAGCTTAGCGGGAGGCGCAGAGACCCAGTACTTC. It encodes CASSLAGGAETQYF.

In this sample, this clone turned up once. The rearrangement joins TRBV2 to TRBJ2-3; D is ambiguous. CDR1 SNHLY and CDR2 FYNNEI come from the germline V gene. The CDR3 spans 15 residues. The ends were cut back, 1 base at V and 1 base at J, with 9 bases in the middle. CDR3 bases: TGTGCCAGCAGTGAAGAGGCGGCGGGCACAGATACGCAGTATTTT. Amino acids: CASSEEAAGTDTQYF.

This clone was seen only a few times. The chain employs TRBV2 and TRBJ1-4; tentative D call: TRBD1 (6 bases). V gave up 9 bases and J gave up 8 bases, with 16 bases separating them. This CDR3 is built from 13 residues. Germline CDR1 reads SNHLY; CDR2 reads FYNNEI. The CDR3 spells CASVGGAGEKLFF. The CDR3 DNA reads TGTGCCAGTGTCGGGGGGGCAGGGGAAAAACTGTTTTTT.

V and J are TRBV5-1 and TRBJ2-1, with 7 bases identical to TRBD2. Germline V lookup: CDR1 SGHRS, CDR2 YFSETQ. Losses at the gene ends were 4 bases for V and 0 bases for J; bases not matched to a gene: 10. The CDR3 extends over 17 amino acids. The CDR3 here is CASSPSMGGPSYNEQFF. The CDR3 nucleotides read TGCGCCAGCAGCCCGTCTATGGGAGGGCCCTCCTACAATGAGCAGTTCTTC.

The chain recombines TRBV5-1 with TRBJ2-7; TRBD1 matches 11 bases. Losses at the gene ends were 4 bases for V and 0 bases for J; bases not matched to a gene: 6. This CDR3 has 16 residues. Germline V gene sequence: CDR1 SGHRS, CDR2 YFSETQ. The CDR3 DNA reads TGCGCCAGCAGCGCCGCTGGGACAGGGGGCTCCTACGAGCAGTACTTC. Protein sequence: CASSAAGTGGSYEQYF.

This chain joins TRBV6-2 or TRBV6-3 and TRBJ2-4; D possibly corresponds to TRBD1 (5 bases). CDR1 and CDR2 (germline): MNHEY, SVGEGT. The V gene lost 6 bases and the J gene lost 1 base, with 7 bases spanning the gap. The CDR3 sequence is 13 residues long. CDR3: CASSNRAKNIQYF. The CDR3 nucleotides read TGTGCCAGCAGCAACAGGGCCAAAAACATTCAGTACTTC.

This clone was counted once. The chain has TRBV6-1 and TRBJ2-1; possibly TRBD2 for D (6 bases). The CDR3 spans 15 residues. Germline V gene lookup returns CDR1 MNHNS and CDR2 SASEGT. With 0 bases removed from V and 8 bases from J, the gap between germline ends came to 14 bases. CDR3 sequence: CASSEAPGSYDEQFF. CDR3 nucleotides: TGTGCCAGCAGTGAAGCGCCCGGGAGTTATGATGAGCAGTTCTTC.

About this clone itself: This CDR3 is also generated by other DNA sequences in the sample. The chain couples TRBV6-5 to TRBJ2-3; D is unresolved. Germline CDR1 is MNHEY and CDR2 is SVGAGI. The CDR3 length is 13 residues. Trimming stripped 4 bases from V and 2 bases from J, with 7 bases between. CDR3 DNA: TGTGCCAGCAGTTCCCCCTCCACAGATACGCAGTATTTT. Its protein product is CASSSPSTDTQYF.

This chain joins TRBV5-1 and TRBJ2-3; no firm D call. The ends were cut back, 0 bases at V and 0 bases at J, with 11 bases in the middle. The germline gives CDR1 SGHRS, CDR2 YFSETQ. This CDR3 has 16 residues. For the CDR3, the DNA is TGCGCCAGCAGCTTGGGTGTAGTTCCTAGCACAGATACGCAGTATTTT. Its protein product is CASSLGVVPSTDTQYF. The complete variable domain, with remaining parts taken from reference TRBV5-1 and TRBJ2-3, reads KAGVTQTPRYLIKTRGQQVTLSCSPISGHRSVSWYQQTPGQGLQFLFEYFSETQRNKGNFPGRFSGRQFSNSRSEMNVSTLELGDSALYLCASSLGVVPSTDTQYFGPGTRLTVL.

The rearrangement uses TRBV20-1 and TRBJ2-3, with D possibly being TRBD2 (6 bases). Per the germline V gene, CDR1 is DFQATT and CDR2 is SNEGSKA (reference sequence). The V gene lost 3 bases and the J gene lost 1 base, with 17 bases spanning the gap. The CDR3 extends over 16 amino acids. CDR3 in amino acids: CSASTSGGIGTDTQYF. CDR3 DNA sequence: TGCAGTGCTAGTACATCGGGCGGGATAGGCACAGATACGCAGTATTTT.